This entry lists 19 T cell receptor beta chains sequenced from one sample in a study of identical twins. From the 5' RACE reads, TCRdb called clonotypes with MiXCR, one entry per CDR3 protein. The data hold about 690,000 distinct CDR3 sequences, with roughly 6.2% observed a single time. Specimen: naive T cells sorted from blood. These receptors were taken from a man aged 18 to 30 in good health.

This chain connects TRBV20-1 to TRBJ1-1; D might be TRBD1 (6 bases). Looked up from germline, CDR1 is DFQATT and CDR2 is SNEGSKA (reference sequence). The V end was cut by 0 bases, the J end by 3 bases, with 8 bases between. The CDR3 has 13 amino acids. The CDR3 spells CSARDQGYTEAFF. In DNA form, the CDR3 reads TGCAGTGCTAGAGATCAGGGGTACACTGAAGCTTTCTTT.

The rearrangement joins TRBV10-2 to TRBJ2-1; 7 positions match TRBD2. Trimming took 4 bases from V and 12 from J; bases not matched to a gene: 6. Looked up from germline, CDR1 is WSHSY and CDR2 is SAAADI. The CDR3 spans 12 residues. The CDR3 spells CASSVQWGGQFF. The DNA for the CDR3 is TGCGCCAGCAGTGTCCAGTGGGGGGGGCAGTTCTTC.

This clonotype was detected only a few times. The CDR3 sequence is CASSVDRGRYEQFF. CDR3 sequence (DNA): TGTGCCAGCAGTGTAGACAGGGGCAGATATGAGCAGTTCTTC. This chain uses TRBV27 with TRBJ2-1; 8 positions agree with TRBD1. Trimming cost V 5 bases and J 8 bases; bases outside gene matches: 8. Per germline, CDR1 MNHEY and CDR2 SMNVEV (reference sequence). The CDR3 runs 14 residues.

The genes are TRBV27 and TRBJ1-5; D is ambiguous. This CDR3 comprises 12 residues. Germline assignment: CDR1 MNHEY and CDR2 SMNVEV (reference sequence). The V gene lost 2 bases and the J gene lost 10 bases, with 9 bases spanning the gap. DNA for the CDR3: TGTGCCAGCAGTTTAAGTAAGGGACCCCAGCATTTT. This gives the protein CASSLSKGPQHF.

This clonotype came up a few times. The rearrangement links TRBV5-1 to TRBJ2-2, with D perhaps matching TRBD1 or TRBD2 (6 bases each). V lost 4 bases to trimming and J lost 7 bases, with 17 bases between them. The CDR3 is 15 amino acids. Looked up from germline, CDR1 is SGHRS and CDR2 is YFSETQ. The DNA for the CDR3 is TGCGCCAGCAGCCAAGGAGGGGGAAGAATCGGGGAGCTGTTTTTT. This translates into CASSQGGGRIGELFF. The full variable domain, completed using reference TRBV5-1 and TRBJ2-2, is KAGVTQTPRYLIKTRGQQVTLSCSPISGHRSVSWYQQTPGQGLQFLFEYFSETQRNKGNFPGRFSGRQFSNSRSEMNVSTLELGDSALYLCASSQGGGRIGELFFGEGSRLTVL.

This clonotype was detected many times. The rearrangement links TRBV29-1 to TRBJ2-7; D might be TRBD1 or TRBD2, each matching 5 bases. Trimming took 4 bases from V and 7 from J, leaving 26 bases between them. The germline gives CDR1 SQVTM, CDR2 ANQGSEA. The CDR3 is made up of 16 amino acids. The CDR3 nucleotides read TGCAGCGTTGGGGACCCGAAGGGTACGGCGGCCGGGGAGCAGTACTTC. Encoded protein: CSVGDPKGTAAGEQYF.

The sample holds many counts of this clonotype. The J gene is TRBJ2-7, the V gene TRBV5-1, with 7 bases aligning to TRBD1. Germline V lookup: CDR1 SGHRS, CDR2 YFSETQ. With 0 bases clipped from V and 3 bases from J, the junction kept 6 bases outside the gene matches. CDR3 size: 15 residues. The CDR3 is CASSLGTGAGYEQYV. In DNA form, the CDR3 reads TGCGCCAGCAGCTTGGGTACAGGGGCAGGCTACGAGCAGTACGTC.

At least ten counts were recorded for this clonotype. This chain joins TRBV10-3 and TRBJ2-5; maybe TRBD1 (6 bases). CDR3 size: 14 residues. The V and J ends lost 6 bases and 1 base respectively, with 12 bases between them. CDR1 and CDR2 from the germline V gene are ENHRY and SYGVKD. The CDR3 here is CAIRPGQFQETQYF. CDR3 nucleotides: TGTGCCATCAGACCCGGACAGTTCCAAGAGACCCAGTACTTC.

This clonotype was found a few times. The CDR3: CASSYVSGGPDNEQFF. The CDR3 bases are TGTGCCAGCAGTTACGTCTCGGGAGGGCCTGACAATGAGCAGTTCTTC. The chain has TRBV6-5 and TRBJ2-1, with 8 positions matching TRBD2. Germline-derived CDR1 and CDR2 are MNHEY and SVGAGI. V was pared by 2 bases and J by 5 bases, with 8 bases of the junction left unmatched. CDR3 length: 16 residues.

This clonotype occurred many times. This chain links TRBV20-1 with TRBJ2-5, with 14 nucleotides matching TRBD2. The CDR3 covers 16 residues. The J segment lost 4 bases and the V segment lost 6 bases, leaving 10 bases of the junction unmatched. Germline CDR1 and CDR2: DFQATT and SNEGSKA (reference sequence). The CDR3, as DNA: TGCAGTGCGGATACGGGACTAGCGGGAGTACGAGAGACCCAGTACTTC. Translation gives CSADTGLAGVRETQYF.

Ten or more counts support this clonotype. The chain employs TRBV20-1 and TRBJ2-1; weak D call: TRBD2 (6 bases). Trimming left V 3 bases short and J 4 bases short, with 10 bases between. Germline assignment: CDR1 DFQATT and CDR2 SNEGSKA (reference sequence). This CDR3 is 13 amino acids long. This CDR3 is CSARRRAYNEQFF. As DNA, the CDR3 is TGCAGTGCTAGGCGGAGGGCTTACAATGAGCAGTTCTTC.

This clonotype turned up a few times. The V gene is TRBV5-8, the J gene TRBJ2-7, with D possibly TRBD2 on 5 matching bases. The germline V gene has CDR1 SGHTS and CDR2 YDEGEE. V was pared by 0 bases and J by 4 bases, with 14 bases between. The CDR3 consists of 15 residues. CDR3 in amino acids: CASSLAGLGGYEQYV. The CDR3 DNA sequence: TGTGCCAGCAGCTTGGCCGGCTTAGGAGGATACGAGCAGTACGTC.

This clonotype has just a few counts. The chain combines TRBV28 with TRBJ1-1, with D perhaps TRBD1 (6 bases). This CDR3 has 16 residues. The V end lost 7 bases, the J end lost 1 base, and 19 bases lay between the germline ends. The germline V gene has CDR1 MDHEN and CDR2 SYDVKM. The DNA of the CDR3 is TGTGCCAGCAAGGACCCCGGGGGCTCTCAGAACACTGAAGCTTTCTTT. Residues: CASKDPGGSQNTEAFF.

This clonotype was seen at least ten times. V gene TRBV29-1 combines with J gene TRBJ1-1; 11 bases line up with TRBD1. There are 13 residues in the CDR3. CDR1 and CDR2 from the germline V gene are SQVTM and ANQGSEA. The trim removed 6 bases at V and 0 bases at J, leaving 0 bases unmatched. The CDR3 reads CSVDRGLNTEAFF. The CDR3 DNA sequence: TGCAGCGTGGACAGGGGGCTGAACACTGAAGCTTTCTTT.

This clonotype was seen ten or more times. The V call is TRBV4-1, the J call TRBJ2-1; possible D gene TRBD2, 5 bases. V lost 6 bases and J lost 2, with 14 bases in between. The CDR3 runs to 15 residues. Germline CDR1 is MGHRA and CDR2 is YSYEKL. The CDR3 DNA reads TGCGCCAGCAGGCGCCCAGGAGGCGCCTACAATGAGCAGTTCTTC. It translates to CASRRPGGAYNEQFF.

This clonotype occurred a few times. The chain is built from TRBV7-2 and TRBJ2-2; D might be TRBD1 (6 bases). The CDR3 has 15 residues. Trimming shortened V by 5 bases and J by 6 bases, and 16 bases separated the two germline ends. CDR1 and CDR2 from the germline V gene are SGHTA and FQGNSA. CDR3 sequence: CASSEDTGSAGELFF. The CDR3 DNA follows: TGTGCCAGCAGCGAAGATACAGGGTCGGCCGGGGAGCTGTTTTTT.

A few counts support this clonotype. The rearrangement links TRBV3-1 to TRBJ2-3; maybe TRBD2 (6 bases). Trimming removed 2 bases from V and 1 base from J, with 19 bases in between. This CDR3 spans 18 amino acids. Looked up from germline, CDR1 is LGHDT and CDR2 is YNNKEL (reference sequence). CDR3 DNA sequence: TGTGCCAGCAGCCAATCCCAGGGAGGAGTAGGGCGCACAGATACGCAGTATTTT. Its protein product is CASSQSQGGVGRTDTQYF.

This clonotype occurred many times. CDR3 sequence: CASSRTGNEQFF. CDR3 sequence (DNA): TGTGCCAGCAGTCGGACGGGAAATGAGCAGTTCTTC. V is TRBV12-3 or TRBV12-4 and J is TRBJ2-1, with D tentatively TRBD2 (5 bases). The V end lost 5 bases, the J end lost 7 bases, and 9 bases lay between the germline ends. CDR3 length equals 12 residues.

Only a few counts were recorded for this clonotype. The chain is built from TRBV12-3 or TRBV12-4 and TRBJ2-2; 7 bases agree with TRBD2. CDR3 size: 21 residues. The V gene end was trimmed by 3 bases and the J gene end by 5 bases; junction bases not matched to a gene: 24. For the CDR3, the DNA is TGTGCCAGCAGTTTGGACGGGTCGGTTATAGTTTGGGAGGGGCGTACCGGGGAGCTGTTTTTT. It yields the protein CASSLDGSVIVWEGRTGELFF.